The count of the clone carrying this TCR beta chain is one. CDR3 length: 13 amino acids. Germline-derived CDR1 and CDR2 are LGHNA and YNFKEQ. PCR was performed a second time for about 7 to 12 cycles using a sample-barcoded 5' primer and a J-beta primer mix. TCRdb reprocessed the 5' RACE reads with MiXCR, giving one entry per CDR3 protein. Counted here are 1,500,000 or so distinct CDR3 sequences, 55% to 75% occurring once; the ten biggest clones make up under 8.5%. The data belong to a study of blood T cells in healthy people across ages. The rearrangement joins TRBV4-2 to TRBJ2-4; tentatively, D is TRBD1 (5 bases). The last part of the DNA fits TRBJ2-5 better; the J call may be wrong. This TCR came from a man aged 18 to 35 in good health. The specimen sequenced was blood. CDR3 DNA: TGTGCCAGCAGCGCTCAGACAGCCGAGACCCAGTACTTC. Amino acid sequence: CASSAQTAETQYF.